Only a few counts were recorded for the clone carrying this T cell receptor beta chain. Its specificity is unknown. This clone may be a read error of a much larger clone one base away. The authors built bulk TCR libraries by previously described methods with listed TCR primers. TCRdb analysed the PCR reads with MiXCR anew, one entry per CDR3 protein. The sample consists of hundreds of thousands of distinct CDR3 sequences, less than 30% of them appearing once. This entry is derived from a study of molecular identifiers for immune sequencing clone quantification. Points from the study as a whole: Clones above 20 RNA copies contained over 97% of effector molecules and under 1% of naive molecules. For highly expanded clones, sizes could be underestimated when identical TCR molecules share a barcode.

CDR3 size: 15 residues. Germline CDR1 reads LGHNA; CDR2 reads YSLEER. What was sequenced was naive CD8+ T cells from blood, with Jurkat cell RNA spiked in. Indicated subset: FACS-sorted CD8+CD4-CCR7+CD45RA+ naive T cells. The TCR sequence derives from a human donor in good health. Some libraries in this study had Jurkat cell RNA spiked in. The J gene is TRBJ1-5, the V gene TRBV4-3, with TRBD1 matching over 7 bases. CDR3 loop: CASSQDRYSNQPQQF. CDR3 in DNA: TGCGCCAGCAGCCAGGACAGGTATAGCAATCAGCCCCAGCAGTTT.